The T cell receptor (beta chain) under discussion was sequenced for a study of blood T cells in healthy people across ages. Study-wide results and limits: Observed TCR beta diversity per million T cells went down as age went up. This fall followed a roughly linear course with age. The diversity estimates, figures obtained from one million T cells, were considered underestimates.

The use of a sample-barcoded 5' primer and a J-beta primer mix characterized a second PCR of 7 to 11 cycles. Every single cDNA molecule received a tag from a template-switch adaptor with 12 random nucleotides. All samples gave at least 2.5 million CDR3-containing paired-end reads. TCRdb itself ran the 5' RACE reads through MiXCR, one entry per CDR3 protein. The table lists around 320,000 distinct CDR3 sequences, less than 30% of them singletons, with approximately 28% in the top ten. A word on this clonotype: The antigen is unknown.

Germline lookup yields CDR1 SEHNR and CDR2 FQNEAQ (reference sequence). The CDR3 extends over 12 amino acids. Trimming stripped 8 bases from V and 4 bases from J, with 11 bases between. The gene calls are TRBV7-9 and TRBJ1-2, with unresolved D. The specimen sequenced was blood. The sequence was collected from a woman aged 70-85 years in good health. CDR3 sequence reads: CASLNRFYGYTF. The DNA for the CDR3 is TGTGCCAGCCTAAACCGCTTCTATGGCTACACCTTC.